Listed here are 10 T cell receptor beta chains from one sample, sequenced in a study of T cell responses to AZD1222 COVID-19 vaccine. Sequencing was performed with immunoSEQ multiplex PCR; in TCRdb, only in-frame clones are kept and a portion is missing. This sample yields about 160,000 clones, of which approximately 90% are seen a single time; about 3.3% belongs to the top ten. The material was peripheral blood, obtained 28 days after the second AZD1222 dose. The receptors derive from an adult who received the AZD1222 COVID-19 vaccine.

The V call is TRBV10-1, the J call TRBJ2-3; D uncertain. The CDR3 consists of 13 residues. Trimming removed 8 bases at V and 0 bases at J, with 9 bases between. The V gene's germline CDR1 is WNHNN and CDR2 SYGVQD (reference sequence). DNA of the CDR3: TGCGCCAGCCAAAGAGACAGCACAGATACGCAGTATTTT. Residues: CASQRDSTDTQYF.

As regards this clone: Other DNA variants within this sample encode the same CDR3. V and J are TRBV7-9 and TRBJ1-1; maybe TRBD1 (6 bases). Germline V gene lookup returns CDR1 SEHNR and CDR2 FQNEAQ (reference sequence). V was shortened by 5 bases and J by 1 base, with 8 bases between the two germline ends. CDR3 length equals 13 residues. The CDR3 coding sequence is TGTGCCAGCAGCCTGGGACAGAACACTGAAGCTTTCTTT. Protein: CASSLGQNTEAFF.

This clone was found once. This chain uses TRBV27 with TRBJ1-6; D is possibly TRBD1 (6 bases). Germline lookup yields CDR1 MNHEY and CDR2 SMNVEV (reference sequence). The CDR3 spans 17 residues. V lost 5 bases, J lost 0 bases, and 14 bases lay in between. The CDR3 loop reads CASSPIRGSSYNSPLHF. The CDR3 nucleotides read TGTGCCAGCAGTCCCATTAGGGGGAGCTCCTATAATTCACCCCTCCACTTT.

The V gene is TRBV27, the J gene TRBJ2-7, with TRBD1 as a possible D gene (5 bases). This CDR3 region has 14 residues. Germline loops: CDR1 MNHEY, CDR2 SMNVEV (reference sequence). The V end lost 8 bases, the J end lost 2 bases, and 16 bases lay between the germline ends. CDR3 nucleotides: TGTGCCAGCTCGATGGCAGGGATCGCCTACGAGCAGTACTTC. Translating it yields CASSMAGIAYEQYF.

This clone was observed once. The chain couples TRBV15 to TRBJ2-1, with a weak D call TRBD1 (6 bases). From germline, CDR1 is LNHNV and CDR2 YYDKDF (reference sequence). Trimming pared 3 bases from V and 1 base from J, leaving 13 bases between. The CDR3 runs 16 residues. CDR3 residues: CATSSRQAASYNEQFF. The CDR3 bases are TGTGCCACCAGCAGTCGACAGGCGGCTTCCTACAATGAGCAGTTCTTC.

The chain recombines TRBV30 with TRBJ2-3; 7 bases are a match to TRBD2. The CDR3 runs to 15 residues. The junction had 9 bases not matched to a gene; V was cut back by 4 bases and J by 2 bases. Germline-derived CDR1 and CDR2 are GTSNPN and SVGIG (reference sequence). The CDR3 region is CAWTLTSAYTDTQYF. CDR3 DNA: TGTGCCTGGACCCTTACTAGCGCTTACACAGATACGCAGTATTTT.

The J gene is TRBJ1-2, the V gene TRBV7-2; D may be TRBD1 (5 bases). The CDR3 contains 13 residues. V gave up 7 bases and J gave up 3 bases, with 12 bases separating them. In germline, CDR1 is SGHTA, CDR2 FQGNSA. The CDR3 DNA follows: TGTGCCAGCAATCTAGCGGGGGACTATGGCTACACCTTC. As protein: CASNLAGDYGYTF. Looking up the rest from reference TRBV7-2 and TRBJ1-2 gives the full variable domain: GAGVSQSPSNKVTEKGKDVELRCDPISGHTALYWYRQSLGQGLEFLIYFQGNSAPDKSGLPSDRFSAERTGGSVSTLTIQRTQQEDSAVYLCASNLAGDYGYTFGSGTRLTVV.

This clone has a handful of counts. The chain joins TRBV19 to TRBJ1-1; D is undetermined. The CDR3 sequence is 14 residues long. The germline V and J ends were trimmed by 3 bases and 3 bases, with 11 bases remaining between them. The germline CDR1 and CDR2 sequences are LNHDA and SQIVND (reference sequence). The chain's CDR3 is CASSIGEGYTEAFF. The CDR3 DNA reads TGTGCCAGTAGTATCGGGGAAGGGTACACTGAAGCTTTCTTT. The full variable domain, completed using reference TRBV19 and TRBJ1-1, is DGGITQSPKYLFRKEGQNVTLSCEQNLNHDAMYWYRQDPGQGLRLIYYSQIVNDFQKGDIAEGYSVSREKKESFPLTVTSAQKNPTAFYLCASSIGEGYTEAFFGQGTRLTVV.

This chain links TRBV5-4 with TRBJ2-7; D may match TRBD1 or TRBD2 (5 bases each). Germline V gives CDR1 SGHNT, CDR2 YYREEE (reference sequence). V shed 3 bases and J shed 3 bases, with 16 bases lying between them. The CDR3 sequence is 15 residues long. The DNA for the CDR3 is TGTGCCAGCAGCTGGACAACGGGATCCGGCTACGAGCAGTACTTC. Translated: CASSWTTGSGYEQYF.

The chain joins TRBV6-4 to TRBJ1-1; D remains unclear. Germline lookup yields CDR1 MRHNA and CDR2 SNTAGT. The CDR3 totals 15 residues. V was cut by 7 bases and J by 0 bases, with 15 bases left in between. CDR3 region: CASIPGRPMNTEAFF. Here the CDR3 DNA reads TGTGCCAGCATCCCGGGCAGACCCATGAACACTGAAGCTTTCTTT.